The entry below describes one T cell receptor (beta chain). What it binds is not known. Combining a sample-barcoded 5' primer with a J-beta primer mix, a second PCR ran for roughly 7 to 12 cycles. With 12 random nucleotides, a template-switch adaptor tagged each individual cDNA molecule. Using its own MiXCR run on the 5' RACE reads, TCRdb lists one record per CDR3 protein. The sample includes about 1.4 million distinct CDR3 sequences, roughly 60% of them seen just once. In terms of origin and age, donors were healthy Caucasian individuals from Russia aged roughly 6 to 100. This sample stems from a study of blood T cells in healthy people across ages. Study-level background: Capture by template switching was about one barcoded beta molecule per two T cells.

The study's findings and limits: Diversity of TCR beta per million T cells declined in a roughly linear way with age.

Germline CDR1 and CDR2: MNHEY and SVGAGI. The CDR3 loop spans 13 amino acids. The V and J ends lost 4 bases and 5 bases, in that order; junction bases with no gene match: 4. Material: blood. The TCR comes from a man between 18 and 29 years old in good health. V is TRBV6-5 and J is TRBJ2-5; 7 nucleotides match TRBD1. CDR3 residues: CASSSTGTETQYF. As DNA, the CDR3 is TGTGCCAGCAGTTCGACAGGGACGGAGACCCAGTACTTC.